The rows below give T cell receptor beta chains drawn from one sample of a study of T cells in Graves' hyperthyroidism and ophthalmopathy. TCRdb re-analysed the multiplex PCR reads in MiXCR, keeping a single row per CDR3 protein. The sample has over 200,000 distinct CDR3 sequences, about 15% seen once. The sample taken for sequencing was blood. The receptors come from a woman aged 40 to 50 with Graves' hyperthyroidism that later progressed to Graves' ophthalmopathy. Both conserved end residues are part of each CDR3. The D gene is left open where the match is weak. Clone sizes are given selectively: once, few, many, or a class where the clone is expanded.

many,TRBV11-2,TRBD2,TRBJ2-3,TGTGCCAGCAGCCCTTTAAGCGGGAGTGTCACAGATACGCAGTATTTT,CASSPLSGSVTDTQYF
many,TRBV28,TRBD1,TRBJ1-3,TGTGCCAGCAGTCAGACAGGGGCTGGAAACACCATATATTTT,CASSQTGAGNTIYF
-,TRBV4-1,-,TRBJ2-1,TGCGCCAGCAGCCAAGTCGTGCTGTACAATGAGCAGTTCTTC,CASSQVVLYNEQFF
once,TRBV12-3/TRBV12-4,-,TRBJ2-1,TGTGCCAGCAGTTTTCGTATACCCGACAATGAGCAGTTCTTC,CASSFRIPDNEQFF
many,TRBV6-1,TRBD1,TRBJ1-3,TGTGCCAGCAGTGTTACGGACAGGGAGGCTGGAAACACCATATATTTT,CASSVTDREAGNTIYF
many,TRBV20-1,-,TRBJ1-1,TGCAGTGCTAGAGATGCGTGGCACAAAAACACTGAAGCTTTCTTT,CSARDAWHKNTEAFF
-,TRBV19,TRBD1,TRBJ2-7,TGTGCCAGTAGTACGGAACAGGGGGTGGCGAGCGAGCAGTACTTC,CASSTEQGVASEQYF
many,TRBV5-1,TRBD1,TRBJ2-7,TGCGCCAGCAGACGGACAGGGGTCGACGAGCAGTACTTC,CASRRTGVDEQYF
many,TRBV29-1,TRBD2,TRBJ2-3,TGCAGCGTTCATCCGGGACTAGCGGGGGGTACGCAGTATTTT,CSVHPGLAGGTQYF
many,TRBV3-1,-,TRBJ2-1,TGTGCCAGCAGCCCTATAGGGTCGGAGCAGTTCTTC,CASSPIGSEQFF
many,TRBV7-2,-,TRBJ2-7,TGTGCCAGCCTTTCACTAAACTCCTACGAGCAGTACTTC,CASLSLNSYEQYF
many,TRBV6-1,TRBD1,TRBJ1-1,TGTGCCAGCAGCGCGGGACAGGCGGGGAACACTGAAGCTTTCTTT,CASSAGQAGNTEAFF
many,TRBV10-3,-,TRBJ2-7,TGTGCCATCAGTGTTAGCCAGACGACCTACGAGCAGTACTTC,CAISVSQTTYEQYF
few,TRBV14,-,TRBJ1-3,TGTGCCAGCAGCCAAGAGCCCTTCCCTGGAAACACCATATATTTT,CASSQEPFPGNTIYF
many,TRBV5-1,-,TRBJ2-6,TGCGCCAGCAGCACCCAACAGGGCCACTCTGGGGCCAACGTCCTGACTTTC,CASSTQQGHSGANVLTF
many,TRBV4-1,-,TRBJ2-1,TGCGCCAGCAGCCAAGAAGGGGCGTTATACAATGAGCAGTTCTTC,CASSQEGALYNEQFF
many,TRBV2,TRBD2,TRBJ2-3,TGTGCCAGCATCAGGGGGACTAGCCGATCTACAGATACGCAGTATTTT,CASIRGTSRSTDTQYF
many,TRBV11-2,-,TRBJ2-1,TGTGCCAGCAGCCCCGGAGTTAGCTACAATGAGCAGTTCTTC,CASSPGVSYNEQFF
-,TRBV2,-,TRBJ2-1,TGTGCCAGCAGTGGGTCTGCTAATGAGCAGTTCTTC,CASSGSANEQFF
many,TRBV29-1,TRBD2,TRBJ2-1,TGCAGCGCCCCTGGTCCGCGGGAGTCCTACAATGAGCAGTTCTTC,CSAPGPRESYNEQFF
many,TRBV9,TRBD2,TRBJ2-1,TGTGCCAGCAGCGTAGGTGCTAGCGGGACCTACAATGAGCAGTTCTTC,CASSVGASGTYNEQFF
many,TRBV11-2,TRBD2,TRBJ2-3,TGTGCCAGCAGCTTGAGTCCTAGCGGGAGGGATATACGAGATACGCAGTATTTT,CASSLSPSGRDIRDTQYF
many,TRBV5-6,-,TRBJ1-4,TGTGCCAGCAGCTGGCAACTGGAAAAACTGTTTTTT,CASSWQLEKLFF
many,TRBV2,TRBD1,TRBJ2-7,TGTGCCAGCAGTGCTAGAGGGACAGCAAGCTCCTACGAGCAGTACTTC,CASSARGTASSYEQYF
many,TRBV11-1,-,TRBJ2-1,TGTGCCAGCAGCTTAATAGGATCTGTTCTCAATGAGCAGTTCTTC,CASSLIGSVLNEQFF
many,TRBV27,-,TRBJ2-3,TGTGCCAGCAGTTTGTTAGGGGGGGTGGATACGCAGTATTTT,CASSLLGGVDTQYF
many,TRBV11-2,-,TRBJ2-7,TGTGCCAGCAGCTTAATCTCTGAGCAGTACTTC,CASSLISEQYF
many,TRBV15,-,TRBJ2-7,TGTGCCACCAGCAGAGATCTGGGTAAACGTTGGGGACTTCTCTACGAGCAGTACTTC,CATSRDLGKRWGLLYEQYF
-,TRBV28,TRBD2,TRBJ2-7,TGTGCCAGCAGCCAAGCCGCTAGCGGGAGAGCGAGTCACGAGCAGTACTTC,CASSQAASGRASHEQYF
-,TRBV19,-,TRBJ2-7,TGTGCCAGTAGTATAGGTTTCGGAGGGCCCTACGAGCAGTACTTC,CASSIGFGGPYEQYF
many,TRBV7-3,-,TRBJ2-1,TGTGCCAGCAGCTTCGGGGTAAGGGGGGAGAATGCCCATGAGCAGTTCTTC,CASSFGVRGENAHEQFF